The table lists the clone carrying this T cell receptor (beta chain) with many counts. Antigen: not known. Regions amplified from RNA transcripts were the TCR beta CDR3 regions. During a first-round RT-PCR of the TCR CDR3, the HTBI primer set was used. Using its own MiXCR run on the multiplex PCR reads, TCRdb lists one record per CDR3 protein. The table shows around 350,000 distinct CDR3 sequences, with about a fifth occurring only once. The data were taken from a study of T cells in Graves' hyperthyroidism and ophthalmopathy. Turning to the study itself: Peripheral blood was drawn at first diagnosis, prior to all treatment.

Findings of the study overall: The authors' 13 V-J model separated ophthalmopathy from stable hyperthyroidism.

The CDR3 has 14 amino acids. The junction had 6 bases not matched to a gene; V was cut back by 1 base and J by 7 bases. V gene TRBV12-3 or TRBV12-4 combines with J gene TRBJ2-7; TRBD1 matches 8 bases. This TCR was recovered from a woman younger than 30 with Graves' hyperthyroidism. Specimen: blood. CDR3 nucleotide sequence: TGTGCCAGCAGTTTAGGGCAGGGGGCGAGGGAGCAGTACTTC. Translating gives CASSLGQGAREQYF.